The 22 T cell receptor beta chains in this list originate from one sample, sequenced in a study of siplizumab effects on memory and regulatory T cells. TCRdb keeps only in-frame clones here, not all; method: immunoSEQ multiplex PCR. In the table there are more than 85,000 clones, about 93% of which are singletons. The sample taken for sequencing was CD4+ T cells sorted from blood. These receptors all stem from a human donor in good health.

The rearrangement joins TRBV6-5 to TRBJ1-2; the D is unclear. Trimming took off 6 bases at V and 4 bases at J, with 12 bases between the two ends. Germline CDR1 reads MNHEY; CDR2 reads SVGAGI. The CDR3 loop spans 13 amino acids. The chain's CDR3 is CASSPGWVYGYTF. The CDR3 DNA sequence: TGTGCCAGCAGCCCGGGGTGGGTCTATGGCTACACCTTC.

The genes are TRBV6-6 and TRBJ2-4; tentatively, D is TRBD2 (6 bases). In germline, CDR1 is MNHNY, CDR2 SVGAGI (reference sequence). The CDR3 is made up of 16 amino acids. V was shortened by 6 bases and J by 4 bases, with 19 bases between the two germline ends. The CDR3 sequence: CASSAWLASAKNIQYF. The CDR3 DNA sequence: TGTGCCAGCAGCGCATGGCTGGCTAGCGCGAAAAACATTCAGTACTTC.

V and J are TRBV13 and TRBJ2-7, with D tentatively TRBD1 (5 bases). V lost 2 bases to trimming and J lost 1 base, with 12 bases between them. The CDR3 loop spans 15 amino acids. Germline CDR1 PRHDT, CDR2 FYEKMQ (reference sequence). The DNA for the CDR3 is TGTGCCAGCAGCTTAAGGGTTAGGGGATCCTACGAGCAGTACTTC. Its translation: CASSLRVRGSYEQYF.

V gene TRBV7-9 combines with J gene TRBJ2-1; tentatively, D is TRBD2 (5 bases). This CDR3 region has 14 residues. V shed 6 bases and J shed 15 bases, with 24 bases lying between them. Per the germline V gene, CDR1 is SEHNR and CDR2 is FQNEAQ (reference sequence). DNA for the CDR3: TGTGCCAGCAGTTTTACGAGTCTAACTAGTGGTGCGTTCTTC. It translates to CASSFTSLTSGAFF.

The J gene is TRBJ1-3, the V gene TRBV30; D might be TRBD1 (6 bases). The CDR3 covers 15 residues. V was cut by 3 bases and J by 2 bases, with 14 bases left in between. The germline V gene has CDR1 GTSNPN and CDR2 SVGIG (reference sequence). The CDR3 DNA is TGTGCCTGGAGCACCAAGGGGGGCGCTGGAAACACCATATATTTT. It encodes CAWSTKGGAGNTIYF.

The V and J genes are TRBV29-1 and TRBJ2-2; D call uncertain. Trimming cost V 4 bases and J 5 bases, with 11 bases left between them. Germline CDR1 is SQVTM and CDR2 is ANQGSEA. This CDR3 is built from 13 residues. The CDR3, as DNA: TGCAGCGTTGGTAAGCCGAGGACCGGGGAGCTGTTTTTT. Translation: CSVGKPRTGELFF.

CDR3 coding DNA: TGTGCCAGCAGCTTTTCCGGACAGGGCCATGCTTTCTTT. Its protein product is CASSFSGQGHAFF. The chain combines TRBV11-2 with TRBJ1-1; 8 nucleotides line up with TRBD1. Per germline, CDR1 SGHAT and CDR2 FQNNGV. CDR3 size: 13 residues. J gave up 11 bases and V 3 bases, and 8 bases lay outside the gene matches.

This clone showed up just a few times. The chain uses TRBV19 and TRBJ2-5, with 12 bases lining up with TRBD2. V shed 5 bases, J shed 5 bases, and the junction held 9 bases outside the gene matches. The CDR3 extends over 16 amino acids. Germline V lookup: CDR1 LNHDA, CDR2 SQIVND (reference sequence). In DNA form, the CDR3 reads TGTGCCAGTAGTTCGCGACTAGCGGGAGTCGGGGAGACCCAGTACTTC. Encoded protein: CASSSRLAGVGETQYF.

The chain is built from TRBV11-3 and TRBJ2-2, with a possible D match to TRBD2 (7 bases). In germline, CDR1 is SGHNT, CDR2 YENEEA. The CDR3 loop spans 20 amino acids. V lost 6 bases and J 0 bases, leaving 26 bases between the germline ends. CDR3 sequence reads: CASSIGGVWGLTANTGELFF. As DNA, the CDR3 is TGTGCCAGCAGTATAGGGGGGGTCTGGGGTCTAACTGCGAACACCGGGGAGCTGTTTTTT.

The gene calls are TRBV30 and TRBJ1-4; D is ambiguous. The CDR3 has 13 residues. Trimming shortened V by 4 bases and J by 5 bases, and 11 bases separated the two germline ends. CDR1 and CDR2 from the germline V gene are GTSNPN and SVGIG (reference sequence). The CDR3 sequence is CAWTSGRNEKLFF. The CDR3, as DNA: TGTGCCTGGACCTCGGGCCGAAATGAAAAACTGTTTTTT. Supplemented by reference TRBV30 and TRBJ1-4, the full variable domain reads SQTIHQWPATLVQPVGSPLSLECTVEGTSNPNLYWYRQAAGRGLQLLFYSVGIGQISSEVPQNLSASRPQDRQFILSSKKLLLSDSGFYLCAWTSGRNEKLFFGSGTQLSVL.

This clone was detected only once. The chain recombines TRBV4-1 with TRBJ2-7; 10 bases map to TRBD2. The germline CDR1 and CDR2 sequences are MGHRA and YSYEKL. V lost 2 bases, J lost 3 bases, and 4 bases stayed unmatched. The CDR3 has 15 amino acids. Here the CDR3 reads CASSQLAGGFYEQYF. CDR3 nucleotide sequence: TGCGCCAGCAGCCAATTAGCGGGGGGATTCTACGAGCAGTACTTC.

The V and J genes are TRBV19 and TRBJ1-6; 8 nucleotides align to TRBD1. Per germline, CDR1 LNHDA and CDR2 SQIVND (reference sequence). The CDR3 runs to 15 residues. Losses at the gene ends were 0 bases for V and 6 bases for J; bases not matched to a gene: 1. The CDR3 loop is CASSIEGQGNSPLHF. The CDR3, as DNA: TGTGCCAGTAGTATAGAAGGACAGGGTAATTCACCCCTCCACTTT.

The V gene is TRBV9, the J gene TRBJ1-2; possible D gene TRBD1, 5 bases. The V end lost 4 bases, the J end lost 2 bases, and 21 bases lay between the germline ends. Germline CDR1 SGDLS, CDR2 YYNGEE. This CDR3 comprises 17 residues. Written as DNA, the CDR3 is TGTGCCAGCAGCCCATCCCTGGGGGATACACAGAACTATGGCTACACCTTC. Translated: CASSPSLGDTQNYGYTF. The full variable domain, with the rest looked up from reference TRBV9 and TRBJ1-2, is DSGVTQTPKHLITATGQRVTLRCSPRSGDLSVYWYQQSLDQGLQFLIQYYNGEERAKGNILERFSAQQFPDLHSELNLSSLELGDSALYFCASSPSLGDTQNYGYTFGSGTRLTVV.

This sequence joins TRBV19 and TRBJ1-1; D is possibly TRBD1 (5 bases). CDR1 and CDR2 (germline): LNHDA, SQIVND (reference sequence). The CDR3 has 14 residues. V lost 11 bases and J 1 base, leaving 17 bases between the germline ends. CDR3 protein: CAARRDGQNTEAFF. The CDR3 bases are TGTGCCGCCCGAAGGGACGGACAGAACACTGAAGCTTTCTTT. Together with reference TRBV19 and TRBJ1-1, the CDR3 gives the full variable domain: DGGITQSPKYLFRKEGQNVTLSCEQNLNHDAMYWYRQDPGQGLRLIYYSQIVNDFQKGDIAEGYSVSREKKESFPLTVTSAQKNPTAFYLCAARRDGQNTEAFFGQGTRLTVV.

This clone was observed a single time. The V and J genes are TRBV19 and TRBJ1-2; D perhaps matches TRBD1 (6 bases). Germline V CDR1 and CDR2: LNHDA, SQIVND (reference sequence). The ends were cut back, 5 bases at V and 4 bases at J, with 17 bases in the middle. This CDR3 region has 15 residues. The CDR3 sequence: CASSETLQGAYGYTF. CDR3 coding DNA: TGTGCCAGTAGTGAAACGCTACAGGGTGCCTATGGCTACACCTTC.

This rearrangement joins TRBV5-5 to TRBJ2-1; perhaps TRBD1 as D (5 bases). This CDR3 comprises 15 residues. Germline CDR1 is SGHKS and CDR2 is YYEKEE (reference sequence). Trimming pared 5 bases from V and 6 bases from J, leaving 18 bases between. Written as DNA, the CDR3 is TGTGCCAGCAGTCCTGCCGCCAGGGTGGGCAATGAGCAGTTCTTC. Translation gives CASSPAARVGNEQFF.

The CDR3 DNA is TGCGCCAGCAGCTTGGCACAGGGGCAGGCCTACGAGCAGTACTTC. This encodes CASSLAQGQAYEQYF. V gene TRBV5-1 combines with J gene TRBJ2-7; 7 bases agree with TRBD1. J gave up 2 bases and V 0 bases, and 5 bases lay outside the gene matches. The CDR3 is 15 residues long. Germline V gene sequence: CDR1 SGHRS, CDR2 YFSETQ.

The rearrangement joins TRBV4-1 to TRBJ2-5, with D uncertain. Trimming took off 0 bases at V and 1 base at J, with 9 bases between the two ends. The length of the CDR3 is 15 residues. The germline V gene has CDR1 MGHRA and CDR2 YSYEKL. The CDR3 spells CASSQDRNLQETQYF. The DNA for the CDR3 is TGCGCCAGCAGCCAAGATCGTAACCTCCAAGAGACCCAGTACTTC.

The V gene is TRBV11-2, the J gene TRBJ2-7; TRBD2 aligns across 14 bases. V was pared by 5 bases and J by 0 bases, with 3 bases of the junction left unmatched. Germline CDR1 is SGHAT and CDR2 is FQNNGV. This CDR3 spans 16 amino acids. The CDR3 sequence: CASSLGLAGASYEQYF. The CDR3 region has the DNA TGTGCCAGCAGCCTGGGACTAGCGGGGGCCTCCTACGAGCAGTACTTC.

The V gene is TRBV9, the J gene TRBJ2-1; possible D gene TRBD1, 6 bases. V was trimmed by 0 bases and J by 4 bases, leaving 11 bases between them. Germline CDR1 and CDR2: SGDLS and YYNGEE. CDR3 length: 15 residues. CDR3 residues: CASSVEGTPYNEQFF. CDR3 coding DNA: TGTGCCAGCAGCGTAGAAGGGACACCATACAATGAGCAGTTCTTC.

The rearrangement uses TRBV11-2 and TRBJ1-1; D call uncertain. Germline assignment: CDR1 SGHAT and CDR2 FQNNGV. The CDR3 is 13 amino acids. Trimming pared 5 bases from V and 3 bases from J, leaving 10 bases between. In nucleotides, the CDR3 is TGTGCCAGCAGCGGGCGGATGGACACTGAAGCTTTCTTT. Its translation is CASSGRMDTEAFF. The full variable domain, its missing parts supplied by reference TRBV11-2 and TRBJ1-1, is EAGVAQSPRYKIIEKRQSVAFWCNPISGHATLYWYQQILGQGPKLLIQFQNNGVVDDSQLPKDRFSAERLKGVDSTLKIQPAKLEDSAVYLCASSGRMDTEAFFGQGTRLTVV.

J is TRBJ2-5 and V is TRBV7-9; 9 positions match TRBD2. Germline V gives CDR1 SEHNR, CDR2 FQNEAQ (reference sequence). This CDR3 comprises 16 residues. V trimming: 0 bases; J trimming: 0 bases; junction bases outside the gene matches: 2. CDR3 DNA sequence: TGTGCCAGCAGCTTAGCTAGCGGGGGAAACCAAGAGACCCAGTACTTC. Translated, it gives CASSLASGGNQETQYF.